This entry features one TCR beta chain sequence. As yet, its antigen is unknown. The CDR3 extends over 15 amino acids. The ends were cut back, 5 bases at V and 5 bases at J, with 13 bases in the middle. This record comes from a study of T cells after yellow fever vaccination. Study summary: Any fraction with a low cell number was prepared using SMART-Seq v4 Ultra Low Input. Whole-study findings and limits: The secondary response showed a weaker magnitude and a faster peak, day 5 versus 15. Most primary-vaccination clones recurred post-booster (roughly 96% CD4, about 87% CD8). Repertoires sorted by FACS could include abundant clonotypes that are contaminants from the bulk population.

TCRdb redid the calling of the 5' RACE reads with MiXCR, one entry per CDR3 protein. Seen here are hundreds of thousands of distinct CDR3 sequences, roughly 20% observed once, and the top ten hold over 15%. Sequences were derived from PBMCs, sampled before the yellow fever booster vaccination. The chain links TRBV12-3 or TRBV12-4 to TRBJ1-6; D gene uncertain. The sequence derives from a man younger than 30 who received the YFV17D yellow fever vaccine. CDR3 residues: CASSQRGGNNSPLHF. The CDR3 bases are TGTGCCAGCAGTCAGCGGGGTGGCAATAATTCACCCCTCCACTTT.